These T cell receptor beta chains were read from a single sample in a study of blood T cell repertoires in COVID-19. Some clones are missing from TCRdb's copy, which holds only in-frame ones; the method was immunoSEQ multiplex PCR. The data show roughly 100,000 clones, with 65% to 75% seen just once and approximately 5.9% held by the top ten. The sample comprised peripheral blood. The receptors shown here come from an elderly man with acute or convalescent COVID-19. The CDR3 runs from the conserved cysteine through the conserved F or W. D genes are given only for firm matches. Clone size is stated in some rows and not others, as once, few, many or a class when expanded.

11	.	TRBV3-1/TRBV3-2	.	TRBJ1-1	CASSPGNGAFF	TGTGCCAGCAGCCCCGGCAACGGGGCTTTCTTT
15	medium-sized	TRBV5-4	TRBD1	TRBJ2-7	CASSLGGAGPYEQYF	TGTGCCAGCAGCTTAGGGGGCGCGGGCCCCTACGAGCAGTACTTC
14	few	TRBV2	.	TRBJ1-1	CASNSGQINTEAFF	TGTGCCAGCAATTCGGGACAAATTAACACTGAAGCTTTCTTT
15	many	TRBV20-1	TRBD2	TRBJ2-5	CSASETSGSSKTQYF	TGCAGTGCTAGTGAGACTAGCGGGAGCTCGAAGACCCAGTACTTC
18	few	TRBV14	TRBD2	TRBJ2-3	CASSARATGLAVTDTQYF	TGTGCCAGCAGCGCGCGCGCTACGGGACTAGCGGTCACAGATACGCAGTATTTT
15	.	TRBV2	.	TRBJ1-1	CARVKGGEGNTEAFF	TGTGCCAGAGTAAAAGGGGGGGAGGGAAACACTGAAGCTTTCTTT
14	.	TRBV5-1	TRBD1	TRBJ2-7	CASSLGDSLREQYF	TGCGCCAGCAGCTTGGGGGACAGCCTTCGCGAGCAGTACTTC
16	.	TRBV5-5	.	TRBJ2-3	CASSLDPETMADTQYF	TGTGCCAGCAGCTTGGATCCCGAGACTATGGCAGATACGCAGTATTTT
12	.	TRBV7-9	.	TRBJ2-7	CASSLVTAEQYF	TGTGCCAGCAGCTTGGTGACTGCCGAGCAGTACTTC
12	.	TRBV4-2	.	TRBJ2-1	CASSPPSPQQFF	TGTGCCAGCAGCCCCCCTTCCCCCCAGCAGTTCTTC
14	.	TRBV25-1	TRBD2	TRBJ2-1	CASSLAGFYNEQFF	TGTGCCAGCAGCTTAGCGGGATTCTACAATGAGCAGTTCTTC
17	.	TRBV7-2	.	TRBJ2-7	CASSLRAGGRTNYEQYF	TGTGCCAGCAGCTTAAGGGCCGGAGGAAGGACCAACTACGAGCAGTACTTC
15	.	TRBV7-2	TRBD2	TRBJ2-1	CASSPQGRGSDEQFF	TGTGCCAGCAGCCCCCAAGGGAGGGGTTCCGATGAGCAGTTCTTC
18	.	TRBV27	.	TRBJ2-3	CASSLSGPTGTAHDTQYF	TGTGCCAGCAGTTTATCGGGGCCCACAGGGACGGCGCACGATACGCAGTATTTT
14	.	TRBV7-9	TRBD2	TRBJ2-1	CASALAGVYNEQFF	TGTGCCAGTGCCCTAGCGGGAGTTTACAATGAGCAGTTCTTC
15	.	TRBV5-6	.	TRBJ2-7	CASSPTGYNPYEQYF	TGTGCCAGCAGCCCCACAGGGTATAACCCCTACGAGCAGTACTTC
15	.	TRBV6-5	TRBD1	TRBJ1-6	CASSTQTGGGSPLHF	TGTGCCAGCAGTACCCAGACAGGGGGAGGTTCACCCCTCCACTTT
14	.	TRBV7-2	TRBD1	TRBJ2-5	CASSLGDRGQTQYF	TGTGCCAGCAGCTTAGGGGACAGGGGACAGACCCAGTACTTC
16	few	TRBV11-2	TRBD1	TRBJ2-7	CASSLHGDSSSYEQYF	TGTGCCAGCAGTTTACACGGGGACAGTTCCTCCTACGAGCAGTACTTC
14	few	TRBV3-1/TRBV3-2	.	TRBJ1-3	CASSQAAGGNTIYF	TGTGCCAGCAGCCAGGCCGCCGGGGGAAACACCATATATTTT
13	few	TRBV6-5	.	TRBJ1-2	CASSSTRGYGYTF	TGTGCCAGCAGTTCCACTCGGGGCTATGGCTACACCTTC
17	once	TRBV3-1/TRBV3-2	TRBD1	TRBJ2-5	CASSQVSGGRWGETQYF	TGTGCCAGCAGCCAAGTTTCAGGGGGACGTTGGGGGGAGACCCAGTACTTC
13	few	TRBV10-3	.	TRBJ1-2	CAISDETSYGYTF	TGTGCCATCAGTGACGAGACAAGCTATGGCTACACCTTC
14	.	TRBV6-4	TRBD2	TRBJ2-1	CASSKGLAMNEQFF	TGTGCCAGCAGTAAGGGACTAGCGATGAATGAGCAGTTCTTC
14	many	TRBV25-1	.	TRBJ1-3	CASSDRSTGNTIYF	TGTGCCAGCAGTGACCGGAGTACTGGAAACACCATATATTTT
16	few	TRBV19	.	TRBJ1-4	CASSDRGRATNEKLFF	TGTGCCAGTAGTGACCGTGGGAGAGCAACTAATGAAAAACTGTTTTTT
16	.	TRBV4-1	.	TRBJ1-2	CASSQGDIREDYGYTF	TGCGCCAGCAGCCAAGGCGATATCAGGGAGGACTATGGCTACACCTTC
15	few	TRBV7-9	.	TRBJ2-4	CASSLALWPKNIQYF	TGTGCCAGCAGCTTAGCGCTGTGGCCCAAAAACATTCAGTACTTC
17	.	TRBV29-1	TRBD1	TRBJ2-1	CSVGGWGGQGSYNEQFF	TGCAGCGTGGGGGGTTGGGGGGGACAGGGGTCCTACAATGAGCAGTTCTTC
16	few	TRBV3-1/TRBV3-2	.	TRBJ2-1	CASSLRSGHSYNEQFF	TGTGCCAGCAGCTTAAGGTCGGGTCACTCCTACAATGAGCAGTTCTTC
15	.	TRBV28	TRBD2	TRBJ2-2	CASSFSGGNTGELFF	TGTGCCAGCAGTTTCAGCGGGGGGAACACCGGGGAGCTGTTTTTT
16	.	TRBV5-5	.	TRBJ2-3	CASSLGGAGRADTQYF	TGTGCCAGCAGCCTGGGCGGGGCGGGAAGGGCAGATACGCAGTATTTT
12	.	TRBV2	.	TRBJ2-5	CASRGEGETQYF	TGTGCCAGCAGAGGGGAAGGGGAGACCCAGTACTTC
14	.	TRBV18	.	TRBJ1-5	CASSPQGRGQPQHF	TGTGCCAGCTCACCACAGGGAAGGGGTCAGCCCCAGCATTTT
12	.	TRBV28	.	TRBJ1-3	CASSFSGNTIYF	TGTGCCAGCAGTTTCAGTGGAAACACCATATATTTT
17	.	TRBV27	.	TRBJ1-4	CASSPLALPGPNEKLFF	TGTGCCAGCAGTCCCCTCGCTTTGCCAGGGCCTAATGAAAAACTGTTTTTT
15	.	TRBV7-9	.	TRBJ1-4	CAASRGGLANEKLFF	TGTGCCGCTTCGAGGGGGGGGCTCGCTAATGAAAAACTGTTTTTT
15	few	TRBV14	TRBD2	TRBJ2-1	CASSLREGPVNEQFF	TGTGCCAGCAGCCTCCGGGAGGGCCCCGTAAATGAGCAGTTCTTC